The table lists the clone carrying this T cell receptor (beta chain) with a few counts. In the source study's methods: From reference gene primer amplification, estimates of nucleated cell counts were derived. Method: immunoSEQ multiplex PCR; TCRdb's copy keeps in-frame clones and lacks some. V and J calls and clone size are those listed in that table; D and trimming were worked out from the DNA. The repertoire includes about 260,000 clones, about 83% of them detected once, and roughly 2% sits in the top ten. The CDR3 extends over 15 amino acids. Trimming shortened V by 5 bases and J by 0 bases, and 13 bases separated the two germline ends. Germline V gene sequence: CDR1 MDHEN, CDR2 SYDVKM. The data were obtained in a study of blood T cell repertoires in COVID-19. Study information: COVID-19 samples, acute and convalescent, were from the United States, Italy and Spain.

Individuals drawn from about two dozen US areas were roughly 18 to 95 years old. Self-reported history from a screening survey and questionnaire set each donor's cohort. The chain carries TRBV28 and TRBJ1-1, with D perhaps TRBD1 (6 bases). The receptor's source is a woman aged 50 to 65 who had recovered from COVID-19. The sequencing input was PBMCs or T cells enriched from blood (not recorded which). As DNA, the CDR3 is TGTGCCAGCAGTCACCAAACAGGGATGAACACTGAAGCTTTCTTT. This encodes CASSHQTGMNTEAFF.